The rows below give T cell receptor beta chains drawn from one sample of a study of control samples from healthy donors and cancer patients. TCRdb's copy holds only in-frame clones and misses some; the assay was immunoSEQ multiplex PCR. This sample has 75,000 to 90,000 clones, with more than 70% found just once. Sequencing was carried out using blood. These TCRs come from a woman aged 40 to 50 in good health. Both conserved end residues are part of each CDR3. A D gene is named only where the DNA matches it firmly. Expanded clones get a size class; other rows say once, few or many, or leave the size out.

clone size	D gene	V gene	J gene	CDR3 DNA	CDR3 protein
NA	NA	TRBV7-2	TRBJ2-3	TGTGCCAGCAGCTTATTAGTGGATACGCAGTATTTT	CASSLLVDTQYF
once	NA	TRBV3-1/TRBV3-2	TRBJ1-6	TGTGCCAGCAGCCAAGGGGTGGATAATTCACCCCTCCACTTT	CASSQGVDNSPLHF
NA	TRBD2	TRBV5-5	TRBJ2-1	TGTGCCAGCAGCCCCCACCGGACTAGCGGGGGGCTTGAGCAGTTCTTC	CASSPHRTSGGLEQFF
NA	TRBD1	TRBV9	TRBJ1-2	TGTGCCAGCAGCCTAAGACGGGACAGGGTGAACTATGGCTACACCTTC	CASSLRRDRVNYGYTF
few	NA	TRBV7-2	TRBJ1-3	TGTGCCAGCAGCCAGGACCTTGAGGACACCATATATTTT	CASSQDLEDTIYF
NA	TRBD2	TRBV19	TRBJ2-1	TGTGCCAGTAGTCCCGGACTAGCGGGGAACTACAATGAGCAGTTCTTC	CASSPGLAGNYNEQFF
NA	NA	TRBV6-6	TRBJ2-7	TGTGCCAGCAGTTACTATGAGGGCTACGAGCAGTACTTC	CASSYYEGYEQYF
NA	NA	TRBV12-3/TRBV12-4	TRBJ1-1	TGTGCCAGCAGTTCGACAGGGAACACTGAAGCTTTCTTT	CASSSTGNTEAFF
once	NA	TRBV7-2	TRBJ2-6	TGTGCCAGCAGCTTATCCACACTTGGGGCTGGGGCCAACGTCCTGACTTTC	CASSLSTLGAGANVLTF
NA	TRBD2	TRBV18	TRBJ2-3	TGTGCCAGCTCACCCCCCAGAGCCGGGGGGGGCACAGATACGCAGTATTTT	CASSPPRAGGGTDTQYF
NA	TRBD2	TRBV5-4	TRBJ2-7	TGTGCCAGCAGCCTCTATAGCGGGGCGTCCTACGAGCAGTACTTC	CASSLYSGASYEQYF
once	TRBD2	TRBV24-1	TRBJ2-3	TGTGCCACCAGTGGGGGATGGACTAGCGGGGAATCAGATACGCAGTATTTT	CATSGGWTSGESDTQYF
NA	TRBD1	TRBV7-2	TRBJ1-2	TGTGCCAGCAGCTCTAGGGCTATAGGGGGCCGAGATGGCTACACCTTC	CASSSRAIGGRDGYTF
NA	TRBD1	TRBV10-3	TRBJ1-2	TGTGCCATCAGTTCCGTAGAGGGACAGCCCAACTTTAGGGGCTATGGCTACACCTTC	CAISSVEGQPNFRGYGYTF
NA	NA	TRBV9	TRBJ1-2	TGTGCCAGCAGCGTAGGGGGGGCGCGGGACTATGGCTACACCTTC	CASSVGGARDYGYTF
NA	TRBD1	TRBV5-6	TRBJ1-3	TGTGCCAGCAGCATTCGACAGGGCGATTACTCTGGAAACACCATATATTTT	CASSIRQGDYSGNTIYF
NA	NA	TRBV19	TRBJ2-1	TGTGCCAGTACTATACTAGCTGGGGCCTACAATGAGCAGTTCTTC	CASTILAGAYNEQFF
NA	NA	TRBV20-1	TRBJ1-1	TGCAGTGCTAGTAATCCAAGGGGAAGTACTGAAGCTTTCTTT	CSASNPRGSTEAFF
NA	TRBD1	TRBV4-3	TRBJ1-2	TGCGCCAGCAGCCAAGAAGGGACAGGGAGCGGCTACACCTTC	CASSQEGTGSGYTF
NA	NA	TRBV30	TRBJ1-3	TGTGCCTGGAAGGTCAGGTCTGGAAACACCATATATTTT	CAWKVRSGNTIYF
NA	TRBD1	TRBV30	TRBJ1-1	TGTGCCTGGAAGGGACAGGGGGCCACTGAAGCTTTCTTT	CAWKGQGATEAFF
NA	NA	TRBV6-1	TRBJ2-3	TGTGCCAGCAGTGAATTGGGGTTCACAGATACGCAGTATTTT	CASSELGFTDTQYF
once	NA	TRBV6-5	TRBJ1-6	TGTGCCAGCAGAACCGAGCCTGCAGGGAATTCACCCCTCCACTTT	CASRTEPAGNSPLHF
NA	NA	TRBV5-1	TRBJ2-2	TGCGCCAGCAGCTTTGGGGGCTCCGGGGAGCTGTTTTTT	CASSFGGSGELFF
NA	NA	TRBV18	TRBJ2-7	TGTGCCAGCTCACCACCGGGACGGAGCTACGAGCAGTACTTC	CASSPPGRSYEQYF
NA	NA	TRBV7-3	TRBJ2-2	TGTGCCAGCAGCTTACGAGGGGTCCAGGGTAACCTGTTTTTT	CASSLRGVQGNLFF
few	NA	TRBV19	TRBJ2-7	TGTGCCAGTAGTATAACTGGGGAATCCTACGAGCAGTACTTC	CASSITGESYEQYF
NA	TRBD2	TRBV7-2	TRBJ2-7	TGTGCCAGCAGCTTCGGGACTAGCGGGGCCCTAGAGCAGTACTTC	CASSFGTSGALEQYF
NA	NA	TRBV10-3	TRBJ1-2	TGTGCCATCAGTGAAGGGGTAGAAGTCTATGGCTACACCTTC	CAISEGVEVYGYTF
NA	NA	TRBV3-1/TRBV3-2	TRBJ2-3	TGTGCCAGCAGCCTTGAAGCTGGGACAGATACGCAGTATTTT	CASSLEAGTDTQYF
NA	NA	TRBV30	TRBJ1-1	TGTGCCTGGAGTGTACCCCTAGGGATCGGGAGAGCTTTCTTT	CAWSVPLGIGRAFF
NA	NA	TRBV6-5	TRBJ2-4	TGTGCCAGCAGTTACTCGATCGGGGGCCCTGGAAACATTCAGTACTTC	CASSYSIGGPGNIQYF
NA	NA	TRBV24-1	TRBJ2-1	TGTGCCCCCCGACAGGGGCACGGGGGGAATGAGCAGTTCTTC	CAPRQGHGGNEQFF
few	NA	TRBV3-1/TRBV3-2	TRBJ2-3	TGTGCCAGCAGCCTCATGGCGTGCGGTTCCCACACAGATACGCAGTATTTT	CASSLMACGSHTDTQYF
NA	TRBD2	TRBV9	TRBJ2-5	TGTGCCAGCAGCGCAGACACATGGGGAGGGGAGCAGACCCAGTACTTC	CASSADTWGGEQTQYF
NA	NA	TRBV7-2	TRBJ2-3	TGTGCCAGCAGCTTAATAAGCACAGATACGCAGTATTTT	CASSLISTDTQYF
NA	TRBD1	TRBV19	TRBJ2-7	TGTGCCAGTACCCCCTTCCGGGACAGCCTACTACGTTGGGAGCAGTACTTC	CASTPFRDSLLRWEQYF
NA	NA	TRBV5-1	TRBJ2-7	TGCGCCAGCAGCAAGCAGGGGACCTACGAGCAGTACTTC	CASSKQGTYEQYF
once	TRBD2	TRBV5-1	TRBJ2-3	TGCGCCAGCAGCTTGGTAGCTAGCGGGGTCGCAGATACGCAGTATTTT	CASSLVASGVADTQYF
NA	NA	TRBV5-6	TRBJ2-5	TGTGCCAGCAGCGTCGGTAGCCAAGAGACCCAGTACTTC	CASSVGSQETQYF
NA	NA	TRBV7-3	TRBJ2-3	TGTGCCAGCAGCTTAATGGGGGAAAGCACAGATACGCAGTATTTT	CASSLMGESTDTQYF
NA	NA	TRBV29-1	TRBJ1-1	TGCAGCGTTCACACGGGTAAGGTTGAGGACACTGAAGCTTTCTTT	CSVHTGKVEDTEAFF
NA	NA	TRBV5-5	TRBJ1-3	TGTGCCAGCAGCCCCACAGGGCTTGGAAACACCATATATTTT	CASSPTGLGNTIYF
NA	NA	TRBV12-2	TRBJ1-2	TGTGCAAGTCGAGCCCGGAGGGCCAGGACAACTAACTATGGCTACACCTTC	CASRARRARTTNYGYTF
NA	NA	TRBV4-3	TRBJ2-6	TGCGCCAGCAGTCAGATTTGGGGCACTGGGGCCAACGTCCTGACTTTC	CASSQIWGTGANVLTF
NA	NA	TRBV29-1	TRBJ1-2	TGCAGCGGGCGGGACTTAAACTATGGCTACACCTTC	CSGRDLNYGYTF
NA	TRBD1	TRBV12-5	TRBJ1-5	TGTGCTAGTGGAGCCGCCTACAGGGGTGGTAATCAGCCCCAGCATTTT	CASGAAYRGGNQPQHF
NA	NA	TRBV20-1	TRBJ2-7	TGCAGTGCTAGATCGGGGAGCGAGCAGTACTTC	CSARSGSEQYF
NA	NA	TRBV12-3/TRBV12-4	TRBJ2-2	TGTGCCAGCAGTTTTTTTACCGGGGAGCTGTTTTTT	CASSFFTGELFF
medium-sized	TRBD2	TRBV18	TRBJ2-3	TGTGCCAGCTCACCCAAGCGGGGCGGGGGCACAGATACGCAGTATTTT	CASSPKRGGGTDTQYF
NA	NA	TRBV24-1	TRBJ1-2	TGTGCCACCAGTGATCCCTCGGGTCGGAACTATGGCTACACCTTC	CATSDPSGRNYGYTF
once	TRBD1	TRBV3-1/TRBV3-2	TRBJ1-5	TGTGCCAGCAGCCAAGACCCAGGGGGTGGAAATCAGCCCCAGCATTTT	CASSQDPGGGNQPQHF
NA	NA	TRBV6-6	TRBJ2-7	TGTGCCAGCAGCGCCTATCTCGGGGAGCAGTACTTC	CASSAYLGEQYF
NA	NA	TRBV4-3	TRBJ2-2	TGCGCCAGCAGCCAGAAACCGGGACAGAACACCGGGGAGCTGTTTTTT	CASSQKPGQNTGELFF
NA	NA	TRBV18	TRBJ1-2	TGTGCCAGCTCACCTTTGGACCCCCGGGACTATGGCTACACCTTC	CASSPLDPRDYGYTF